This record looks at one T cell receptor (beta chain) sequence and its context. Germline is not matched at one junction end, which may reflect a read error. This specimen comes from a study of T cell changes during pregnancy in multiple sclerosis. Data came from immunoSEQ multiplex PCR; TCRdb stores just in-frame clones and leaves some out. The sample holds around 97,000 clones; around 94% are singletons and the top ten take about 0.89%. Germline values: CDR1 SGHAT, CDR2 FQNNGV. CDR3 length: 17 residues. The specimen was peripheral blood, collected after pregnancy. This sequence was found in a female donor with multiple sclerosis, enrolled in a pregnancy study. The rearrangement joins TRBV11-2 to TRBJ2-1, with 7 positions matching TRBD2. CDR3 sequence (DNA): TGTGCCAGCACCTTAAGGGGAGGGGCCTTGGTTTTCAATGAGCAGTTCTTC. Residues: CASTLRGGALVFNEQFF.